This T cell receptor (beta chain) appears in the sequencing data of a study of blood T cells in healthy people across ages. Healthy individuals of Caucasian origin from Russia, aged about 6 to 100, served as donors. Each of the donors had 8 to 10 milliliters of peripheral blood drawn into EDTA-treated Vacutainer tubes. The germline CDR1 and CDR2 sequences are DFQATT and SNEGSKA (reference sequence). The CDR3 is 15 amino acids. About this clonotype itself: One end of the junction is discordant with germline, which a read error may explain.

Together with a sample-barcoded 5' primer, a J-beta primer mix was included in a second PCR lasting about 7 to 11 cycles. TCRdb redid the calling of the 5' RACE reads with MiXCR, one entry per CDR3 protein. Seen here are fewer than 2,000,000 distinct CDR3 sequences, about 35% observed once, and the top ten hold around 10%. This TCR derives from a woman aged 25 to 39 in good health. Input material: blood. V usage is TRBV20-1 and J usage is TRBJ2-3; D gene unclear. CDR3 region: CSAIAPSRRTDTRYF. In nucleotides, the CDR3 is TGCAGTGCCATAGCACCTAGTCGGAGAACAGATACGCGGTATTTT.